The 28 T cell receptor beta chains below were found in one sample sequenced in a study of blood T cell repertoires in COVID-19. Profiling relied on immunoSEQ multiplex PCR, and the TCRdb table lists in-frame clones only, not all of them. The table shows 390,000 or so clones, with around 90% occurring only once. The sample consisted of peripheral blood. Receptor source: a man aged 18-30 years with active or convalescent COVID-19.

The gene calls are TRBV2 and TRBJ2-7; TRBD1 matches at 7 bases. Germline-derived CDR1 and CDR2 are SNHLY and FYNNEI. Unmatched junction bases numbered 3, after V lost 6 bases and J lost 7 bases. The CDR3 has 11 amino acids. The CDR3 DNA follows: TGTGCCAGCAGACAGGGGTGGGAGCAGTACTTC. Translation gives CASRQGWEQYF.

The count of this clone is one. The CDR3 nucleotides are TGTGCCAGCAGCACCGAGCAGGGGGCCCGTGGAGAAAAACTGTTTTTT. Translated: CASSTEQGARGEKLFF. The chain recombines TRBV9 with TRBJ1-4; TRBD1 agrees at 8 bases. This CDR3 contains 16 residues. V lost 4 bases to trimming and J lost 8 bases; unmatched junction nucleotides: 13. CDR1 is SGDLS and CDR2 is YYNGEE in the germline V gene.

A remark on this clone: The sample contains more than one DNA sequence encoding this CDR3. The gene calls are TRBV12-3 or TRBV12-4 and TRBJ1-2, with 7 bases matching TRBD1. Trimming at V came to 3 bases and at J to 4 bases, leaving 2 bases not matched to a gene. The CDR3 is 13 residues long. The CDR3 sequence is CASSLSGGYGYTF. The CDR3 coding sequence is TGTGCCAGCAGTTTGTCAGGGGGCTATGGCTACACCTTC.

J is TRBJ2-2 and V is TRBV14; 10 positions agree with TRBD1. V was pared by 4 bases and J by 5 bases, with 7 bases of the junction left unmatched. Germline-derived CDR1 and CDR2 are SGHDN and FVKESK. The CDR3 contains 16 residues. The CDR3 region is CASSPGTGEGTGELFF. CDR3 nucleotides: TGTGCCAGCAGCCCCGGGACAGGGGAGGGAACCGGGGAGCTGTTTTTT.

The CDR3 sequence is CASSFLGGRIFRELFF. CDR3 in DNA: TGTGCCAGCAGCTTTTTGGGCGGGAGGATCTTCAGGGAGCTGTTTTTT. The rearrangement joins TRBV11-2 to TRBJ2-2, with 8 bases lining up with TRBD2. In germline, CDR1 is SGHAT, CDR2 FQNNGV. The junction had 12 bases not matched to a gene; V was cut back by 3 bases and J by 9 bases. This CDR3 contains 16 residues.

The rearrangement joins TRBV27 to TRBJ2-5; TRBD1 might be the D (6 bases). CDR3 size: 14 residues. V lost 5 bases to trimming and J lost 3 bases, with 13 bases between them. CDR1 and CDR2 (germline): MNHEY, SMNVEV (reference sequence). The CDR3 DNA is TGTGCCAGCAGTCCGGGAAACAGGGAAGAGACCCAGTACTTC. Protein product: CASSPGNREETQYF.

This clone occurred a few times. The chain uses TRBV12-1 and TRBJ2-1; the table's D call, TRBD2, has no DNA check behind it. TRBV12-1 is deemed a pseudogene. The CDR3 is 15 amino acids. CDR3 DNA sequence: TGTGCCAGCAGCTTTGCGAACCTGAGGGAAAATGAGCAGTTCTTC. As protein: CASSFANLRENEQFF.

The CDR3 here is CASSLARGTNYGYTF. In nucleotides, the CDR3 is TGTGCCAGCAGCTTAGCCAGGGGGACTAACTATGGCTACACCTTC. The chain uses TRBV11-2 and TRBJ1-2; the match to TRBD1 covers 7 bases. With 1 base clipped from V and 0 bases from J, the junction kept 2 bases outside the gene matches. Germline CDR1 reads SGHAT; CDR2 reads FQNNGV. This CDR3 spans 15 amino acids.

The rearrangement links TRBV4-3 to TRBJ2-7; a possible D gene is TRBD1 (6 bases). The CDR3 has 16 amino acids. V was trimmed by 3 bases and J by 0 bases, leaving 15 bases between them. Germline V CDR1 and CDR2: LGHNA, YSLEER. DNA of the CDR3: TGCGCCAGCAGCCAGGCCTGGGACATAGGCTCCTACGAGCAGTACTTC. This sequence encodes CASSQAWDIGSYEQYF.

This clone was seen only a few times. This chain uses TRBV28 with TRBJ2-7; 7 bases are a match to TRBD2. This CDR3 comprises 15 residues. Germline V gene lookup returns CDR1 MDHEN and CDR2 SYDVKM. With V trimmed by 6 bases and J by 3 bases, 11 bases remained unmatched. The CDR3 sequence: CASRSVGTKYYEQYF. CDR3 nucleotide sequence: TGTGCCAGCAGGTCAGTCGGGACTAAGTACTACGAGCAGTACTTC. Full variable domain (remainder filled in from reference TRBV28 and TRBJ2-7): DVKVTQSSRYLVKRTGEKVFLECVQDMDHENMFWYRQDPGLGLRLIYFSYDVKMKEKGDIPEGYSVSREKKERFSLILESASTNQTSMYLCASRSVGTKYYEQYFGPGTRLTVT.

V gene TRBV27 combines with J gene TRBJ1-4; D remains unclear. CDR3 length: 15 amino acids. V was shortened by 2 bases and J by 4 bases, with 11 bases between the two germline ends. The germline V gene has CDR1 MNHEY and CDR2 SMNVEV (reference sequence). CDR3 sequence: CASSLRDNFNEKLFF. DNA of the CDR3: TGTGCCAGCAGTTTACGAGACAATTTTAATGAAAAACTGTTTTTT.

CDR3 DNA: TGTGCCAGCAGCCCGGGACAGGGTGTCATTCAGTACTTC. Amino acids: CASSPGQGVIQYF. The chain has TRBV7-6 and TRBJ2-4, with TRBD1 identical over 9 bases. The CDR3 is 13 amino acids. V lost 5 bases and J lost 9; bases outside the gene matches: 5. Germline CDR1 reads SGHVS; CDR2 reads FNYEAQ.

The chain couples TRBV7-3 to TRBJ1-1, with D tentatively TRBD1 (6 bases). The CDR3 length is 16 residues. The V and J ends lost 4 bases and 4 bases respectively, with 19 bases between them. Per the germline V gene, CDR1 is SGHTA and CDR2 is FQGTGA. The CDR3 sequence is CASSWGQQGKGTEAFF. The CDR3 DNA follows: TGTGCCAGCAGCTGGGGACAACAGGGAAAGGGCACTGAAGCTTTCTTT. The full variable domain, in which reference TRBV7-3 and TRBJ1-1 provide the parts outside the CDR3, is GAGVSQTPSNKVTEKGKYVELRCDPISGHTALYWYRQSLGQGPEFLIYFQGTGAADDSGLPNDRFFAVRPEGSVSTLKIQRTERGDSAVYLCASSWGQQGKGTEAFFGQGTRLTVV.

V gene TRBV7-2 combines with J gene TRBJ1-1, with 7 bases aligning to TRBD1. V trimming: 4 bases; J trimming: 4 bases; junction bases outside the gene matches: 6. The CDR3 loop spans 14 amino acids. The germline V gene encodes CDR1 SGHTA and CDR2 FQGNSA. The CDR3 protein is CASSSRQGRTEAFF. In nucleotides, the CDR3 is TGTGCCAGCAGCTCCCGACAGGGCCGCACTGAAGCTTTCTTT.

The DNA of the CDR3 is TGTGCCAGCAGACAACCTGGGGAGGGCCTGAACACTGAAGCTTTCTTT. Its translation is CASRQPGEGLNTEAFF. This chain uses TRBV28 with TRBJ1-1, with unresolved D. CDR1 is MDHEN, CDR2 SYDVKM, per germline. The length of the CDR3 is 16 residues. V gave up 6 bases and J gave up 0 bases, with 17 bases separating them.

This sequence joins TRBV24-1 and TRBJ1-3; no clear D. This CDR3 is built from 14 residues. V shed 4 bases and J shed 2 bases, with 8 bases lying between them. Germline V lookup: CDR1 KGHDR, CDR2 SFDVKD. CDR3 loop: CATSEGRAGNTIYF. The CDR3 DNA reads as TGTGCCACCAGTGAAGGGAGGGCTGGAAACACCATATATTTT.

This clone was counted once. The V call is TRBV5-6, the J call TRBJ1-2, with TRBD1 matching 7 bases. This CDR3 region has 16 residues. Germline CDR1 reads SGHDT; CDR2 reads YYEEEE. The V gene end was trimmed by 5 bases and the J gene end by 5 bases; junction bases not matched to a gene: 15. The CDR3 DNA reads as TGTGCCAGCAGGACAGGGTTTCCGCCCTCACCTTATGGCTACACCTTC. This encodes CASRTGFPPSPYGYTF.

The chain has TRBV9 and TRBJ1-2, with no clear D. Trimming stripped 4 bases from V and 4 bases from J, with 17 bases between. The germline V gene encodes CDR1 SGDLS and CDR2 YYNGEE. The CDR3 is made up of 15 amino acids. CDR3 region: CASSPRRGYAYGYTF. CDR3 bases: TGTGCCAGCAGCCCTAGAAGAGGGTACGCCTATGGCTACACCTTC.

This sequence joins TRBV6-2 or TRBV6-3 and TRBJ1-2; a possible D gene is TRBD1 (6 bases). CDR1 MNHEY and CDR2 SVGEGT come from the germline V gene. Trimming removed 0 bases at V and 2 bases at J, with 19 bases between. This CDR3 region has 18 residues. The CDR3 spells CASSYSKKGQGLNYGYTF. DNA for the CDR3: TGTGCCAGCAGTTACTCGAAGAAAGGGCAGGGGTTAAACTATGGCTACACCTTC.

This CDR3 is CASSLVRQGVEQYF. The CDR3 bases are TGTGCCAGCAGCTTAGTGCGACAGGGGGTCGAGCAGTACTTC. The V call is TRBV7-8, the J call TRBJ2-7; 9 bases map to TRBD1. The CDR3 contains 14 residues. Trimming at V came to 1 base and at J to 6 bases, leaving 4 bases not matched to a gene. Per germline, CDR1 SGHVS and CDR2 FQNEAQ.

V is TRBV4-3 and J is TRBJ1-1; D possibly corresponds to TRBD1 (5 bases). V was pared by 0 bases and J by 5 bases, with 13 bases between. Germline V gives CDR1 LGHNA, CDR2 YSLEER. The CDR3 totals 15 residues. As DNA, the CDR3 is TGCGCCAGCAGCCAAGATAGATCTTCAGGGACTGAAGCTTTCTTT. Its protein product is CASSQDRSSGTEAFF.

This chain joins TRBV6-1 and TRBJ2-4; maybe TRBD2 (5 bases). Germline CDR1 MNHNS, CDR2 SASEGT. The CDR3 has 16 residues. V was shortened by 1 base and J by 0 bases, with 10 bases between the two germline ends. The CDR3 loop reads CASSEGWTVAKNIQYF. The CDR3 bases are TGTGCCAGCAGTGAAGGGTGGACTGTAGCCAAAAACATTCAGTACTTC.

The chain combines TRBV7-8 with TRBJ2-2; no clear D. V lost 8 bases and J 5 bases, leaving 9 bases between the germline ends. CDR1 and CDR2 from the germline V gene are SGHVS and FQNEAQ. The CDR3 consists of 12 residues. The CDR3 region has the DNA TGTGCCAGCGTCTGGCTTACCGGGGAGCTGTTTTTT. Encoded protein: CASVWLTGELFF.

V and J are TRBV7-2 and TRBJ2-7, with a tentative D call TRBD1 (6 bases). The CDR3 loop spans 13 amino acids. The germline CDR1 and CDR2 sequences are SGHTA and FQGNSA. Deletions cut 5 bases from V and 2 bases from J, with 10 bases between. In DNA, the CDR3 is TGTGCCAGCAGCCCGGACAGACCCTACGAGCAGTACTTC. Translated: CASSPDRPYEQYF.

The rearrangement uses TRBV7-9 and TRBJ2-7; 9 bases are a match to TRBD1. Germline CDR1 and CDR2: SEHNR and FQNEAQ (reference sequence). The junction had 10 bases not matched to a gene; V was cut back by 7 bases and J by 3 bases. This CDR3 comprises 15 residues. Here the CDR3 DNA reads TGTGCCAGCACCCGAGGGGGACAGGGAAGCTACGAGCAGTACTTC. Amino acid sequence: CASTRGGQGSYEQYF.

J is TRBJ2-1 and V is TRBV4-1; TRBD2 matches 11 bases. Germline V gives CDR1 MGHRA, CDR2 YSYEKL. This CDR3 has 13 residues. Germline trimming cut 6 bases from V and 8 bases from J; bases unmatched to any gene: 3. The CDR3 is CASRLAGVDEQFF. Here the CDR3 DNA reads TGCGCCAGCAGACTAGCGGGGGTCGATGAGCAGTTCTTC.

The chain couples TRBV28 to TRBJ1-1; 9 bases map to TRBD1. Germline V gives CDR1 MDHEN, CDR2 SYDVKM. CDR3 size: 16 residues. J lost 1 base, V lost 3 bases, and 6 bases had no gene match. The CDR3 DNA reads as TGTGCCAGCAGTTTTACTTTGGGACAGGGGAACACTGAAGCTTTCTTT. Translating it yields CASSFTLGQGNTEAFF.

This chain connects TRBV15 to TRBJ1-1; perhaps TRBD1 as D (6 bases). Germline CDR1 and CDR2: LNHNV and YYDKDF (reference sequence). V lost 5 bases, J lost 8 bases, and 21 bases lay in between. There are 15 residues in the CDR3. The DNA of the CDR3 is TGTGCCACCAGCTGGGGCAGGACAGACACAGAAGAAGCTTTCTTT. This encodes CATSWGRTDTEEAFF.